This is a list of T cell receptor beta chains from one sample in a study of OX40 agonist ivuxolimab in advanced cancers. Here immunoSEQ multiplex PCR was the method, and the copy in TCRdb shows in-frame clones only, minus some. The sample holds 70,000 or so clones, about 89% seen once. The source material was CD4+ or CD8+ T cells sorted from blood, sampled in a trial of the OX40 agonist ivuxolimab. These receptor sequences come from an adult with an advanced solid tumor such as melanoma, head and neck, liver or kidney cancer. Both conserved end residues are trimmed from each CDR3.

J gene,CDR3 length,V gene,CDR3 protein
TRBJ2-7,13,TRBV14,ASSQSWTGAYEQY
TRBJ2-3,14,TRBV5-5,ASSLADRGGTDTQY
TRBJ1-1,13,TRBV10-3,AISEMQGAGTEAF
TRBJ2-7,11,TRBV7-9,ASSSGPNYEQY
TRBJ2-7,12,TRBV15,ATSYSRPGHEQY
TRBJ2-7,12,TRBV28,ASSPGQGGNEQY
TRBJ2-2,16,TRBV15,ATSRDYGGEGYTGELF
TRBJ1-2,14,TRBV4-2,ASSHAGTDPNYGYT
TRBJ1-3,12,TRBV27,ASSLGGSGNTIY
TRBJ2-7,12,TRBV29-1,SVGGLDRSYEQY
TRBJ2-2,10,TRBV2,ASSDWAGELF
TRBJ2-2,10,TRBV9,ASSTDTGELF
TRBJ2-1,12,TRBV5-1,ASSLASGGNEQF
TRBJ2-1,13,TRBV27,ASMLTSTIYNEQF
TRBJ2-1,13,TRBV28,ASSLRGAREDEQF
TRBJ2-7,12,TRBV5-6,ASSSGQGLYEQY
TRBJ2-7,13,TRBV4-3,ASSQLQTGPYEQY
TRBJ2-7,11,TRBV6-6,ASSYSSSYEQY
TRBJ2-5,12,TRBV9,ASSVRGNQETQY
TRBJ2-7,9,TRBV5-4,ASSSSGEQY
TRBJ1-4,17,TRBV18,ASRTTGGSNIATNEKLF
TRBJ1-5,11,TRBV10-2,ASSVPGNQPQH
TRBJ1-5,11,TRBV6-6,AGQGLSNQPQH
TRBJ2-1,20,TRBV4-3,ASSQDTTPGLARLRGYNEQF
TRBJ2-4,14,TRBV6-6,ASSYSRAEGIYIQY
TRBJ1-5,10,TRBV27,ASSFLNQPQH
TRBJ2-7,14,TRBV4-3,ASSQGTSPTLYEQY
TRBJ2-7,13,TRBV7-2,ASSYSRDSSYEQY
TRBJ2-1,14,TRBV13,ASSLSSGRIFNEQF
TRBJ2-7,14,TRBV21-1,VQSGGRAGDRLQQY
TRBJ1-1,14,TRBV11-2,ASSLAAYRAGTEAF